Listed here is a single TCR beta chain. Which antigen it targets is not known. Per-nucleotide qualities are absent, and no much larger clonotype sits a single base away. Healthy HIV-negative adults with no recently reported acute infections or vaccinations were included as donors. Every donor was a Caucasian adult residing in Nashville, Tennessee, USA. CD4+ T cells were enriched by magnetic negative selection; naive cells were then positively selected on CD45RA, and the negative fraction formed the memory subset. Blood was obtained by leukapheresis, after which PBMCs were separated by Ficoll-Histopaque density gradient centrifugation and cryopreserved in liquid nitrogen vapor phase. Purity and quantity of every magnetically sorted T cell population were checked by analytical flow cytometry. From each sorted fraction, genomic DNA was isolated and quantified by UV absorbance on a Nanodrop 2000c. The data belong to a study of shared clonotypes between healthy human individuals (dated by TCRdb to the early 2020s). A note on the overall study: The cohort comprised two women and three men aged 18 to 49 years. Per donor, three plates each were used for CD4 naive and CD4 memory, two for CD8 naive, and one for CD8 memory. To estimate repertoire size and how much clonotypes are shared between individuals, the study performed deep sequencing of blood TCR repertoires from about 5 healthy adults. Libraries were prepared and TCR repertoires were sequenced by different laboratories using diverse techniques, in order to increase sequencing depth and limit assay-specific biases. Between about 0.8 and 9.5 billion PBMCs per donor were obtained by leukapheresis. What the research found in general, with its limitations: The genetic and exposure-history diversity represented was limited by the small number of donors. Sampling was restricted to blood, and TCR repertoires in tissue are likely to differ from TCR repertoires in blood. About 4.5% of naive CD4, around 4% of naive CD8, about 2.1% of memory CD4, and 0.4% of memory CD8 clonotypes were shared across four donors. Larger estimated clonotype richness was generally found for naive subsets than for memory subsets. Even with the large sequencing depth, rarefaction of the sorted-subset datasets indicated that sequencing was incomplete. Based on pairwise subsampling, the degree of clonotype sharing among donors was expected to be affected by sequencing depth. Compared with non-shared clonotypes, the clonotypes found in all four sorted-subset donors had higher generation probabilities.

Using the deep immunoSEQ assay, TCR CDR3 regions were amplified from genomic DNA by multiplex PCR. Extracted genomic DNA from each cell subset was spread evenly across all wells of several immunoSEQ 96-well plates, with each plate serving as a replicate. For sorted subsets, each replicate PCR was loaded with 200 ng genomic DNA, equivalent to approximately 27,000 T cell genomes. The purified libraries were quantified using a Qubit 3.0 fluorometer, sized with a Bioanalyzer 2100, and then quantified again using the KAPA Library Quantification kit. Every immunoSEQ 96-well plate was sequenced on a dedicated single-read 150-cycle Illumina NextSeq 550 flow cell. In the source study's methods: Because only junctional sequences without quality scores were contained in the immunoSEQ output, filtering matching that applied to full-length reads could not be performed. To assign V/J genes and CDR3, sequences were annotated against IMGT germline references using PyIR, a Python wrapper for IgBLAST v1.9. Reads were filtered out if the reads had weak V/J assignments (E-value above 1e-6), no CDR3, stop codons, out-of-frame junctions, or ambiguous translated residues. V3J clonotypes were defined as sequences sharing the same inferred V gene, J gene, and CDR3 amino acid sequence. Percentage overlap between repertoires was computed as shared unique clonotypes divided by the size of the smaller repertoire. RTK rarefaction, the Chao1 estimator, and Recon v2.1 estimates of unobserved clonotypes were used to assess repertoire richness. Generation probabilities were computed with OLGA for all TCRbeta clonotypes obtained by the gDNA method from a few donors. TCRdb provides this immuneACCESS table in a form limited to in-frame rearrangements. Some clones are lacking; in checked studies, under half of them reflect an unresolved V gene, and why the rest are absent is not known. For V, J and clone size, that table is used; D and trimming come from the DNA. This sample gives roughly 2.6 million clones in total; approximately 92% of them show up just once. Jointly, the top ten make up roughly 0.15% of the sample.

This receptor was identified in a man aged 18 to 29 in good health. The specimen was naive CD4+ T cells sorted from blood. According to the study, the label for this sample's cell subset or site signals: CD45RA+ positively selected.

In nucleotides, the sequence is TGTGCCAGCAGCTTAGGGACAGGGGGCGCGGGGAATAATTCACCCCTCCACTTT. The resulting protein is CASSLGTGGAGNNSPLHF. The chain was built from TRBV11-2 and TRBJ1-6; 11 bases in the middle match TRBD1. V is pruned by 1 base and J by 5 bases, leaving 7 bases of the junction without a gene match. The cysteine opens and the phenylalanine closes a CDR3 of 18 amino acids. Solely the CDR3 DNA is kept, with 54 bases framed from the first base. From a lookup of the germline V gene, CDR1 and CDR2 are SGHAT and FQNNGV.